The 20 T cell receptor beta chains reported below all come from one sample, sequenced in a study of T-cell reconstitution after alpha-beta-depleted transplantation in children (dated by TCRdb to about 2016). Per the publication, the treatment or condition label means: allogeneic hematopoietic cell transplantation with graft depleted of TCRalphabeta T cells and CD19 B cells. The library was built by means of PCR. Sequencing was performed on an Illumina HiSeq 2500. Molecular barcoding was employed in the preparation of TCR libraries, with unique molecular identifiers being used to normalize TCRbeta repertoire quantification. TCRdb cleaned the public reads at Q25 with fastp, built clones with MiXCR and kept in-frame beta chains. A single entry per CDR3 protein holds the most common genes and DNA from its merged rows. The sample table records 780,000 or so distinct CDR3 sequences; roughly 16% of these occur just once. The ten biggest clones cover approximately 5% of the sample.

Sample: PBMCs, mostly from graft donor cells, taken 360 days after TCRalphabeta/CD19-depleted stem cell transplant. These receptors were obtained from a male patient aged 10-17 years who had a stem cell transplant for acute lymphoblastic leukemia, so the T cells may come from the graft donor.

A few counts support this clonotype. V is TRBV7-9 and J is TRBJ2-7; 8 positions agree with TRBD2. The CDR3 runs 16 residues. Germline CDR1 SEHNR, CDR2 FQNEAQ (reference sequence). Trimming at V came to 5 bases and at J to 4 bases, leaving 13 bases not matched to a gene. The CDR3 DNA is TGTGCCAGCAGCCCCCTCGGTAGCGGGATCCCATACGAGCAGTACTTC. Encoded protein: CASSPLGSGIPYEQYF. The complete variable domain, with remaining parts taken from reference TRBV7-9 and TRBJ2-7, reads DTGVSQNPRHKITKRGQNVTFRCDPISEHNRLYWYRQTLGQGPEFLTYFQNEAQLEKSRLLSDRFSAERPKGSFSTLEIQRTEQGDSAMYLCASSPLGSGIPYEQYFGPGTRLTVT.

V and J are TRBV7-6 and TRBJ2-7, with TRBD1 matching 8 bases. This CDR3 has 16 amino acids. The J segment lost 5 bases and the V segment lost 5 bases, leaving 14 bases of the junction unmatched. The germline V gene encodes CDR1 SGHVS and CDR2 FNYEAQ. Written as DNA, the CDR3 is TGTGCCAGCAGCGACCATCCGGGACAGGCTCTGCACGAGCAGTACTTC. Protein sequence: CASSDHPGQALHEQYF.

This clonotype was detected a few times. The chain recombines TRBV6-5 with TRBJ1-5; possibly TRBD1 for D (6 bases). The CDR3 covers 15 residues. The germline V and J ends were trimmed by 0 bases and 7 bases, with 13 bases remaining between them. CDR1 is MNHEY and CDR2 is SVGAGI in the germline V gene. CDR3 nucleotides: TGTGCCAGCAGTTACTCGGGGCAGGGGCAACAGCCCCAGCATTTT. Amino acids: CASSYSGQGQQPQHF.

This clonotype occurred a few times. The J gene is TRBJ2-2, the V gene TRBV9; TRBD2 agrees at 9 bases. Germline V gene sequence: CDR1 SGDLS, CDR2 YYNGEE. The CDR3 spans 15 residues. The V gene end was trimmed by 4 bases and the J gene end by 6 bases; junction bases not matched to a gene: 7. The CDR3 sequence is CASSPRREGPGELFF. The CDR3 nucleotides read TGTGCCAGCAGCCCCCGGCGGGAGGGACCCGGGGAGCTGTTTTTT.

J is TRBJ2-1 and V is TRBV9; the match to TRBD2 covers 10 bases. In germline, CDR1 is SGDLS, CDR2 YYNGEE. The CDR3 length is 15 residues. J lost 4 bases, V lost 0 bases, and 1 base had no gene match. The CDR3 sequence is CASSVAAGGYNEQFF. In DNA, the CDR3 is TGTGCCAGCAGCGTAGCAGCGGGAGGGTACAATGAGCAGTTCTTC. The full variable domain, completed using reference TRBV9 and TRBJ2-1, is DSGVTQTPKHLITATGQRVTLRCSPRSGDLSVYWYQQSLDQGLQFLIQYYNGEERAKGNILERFSAQQFPDLHSELNLSSLELGDSALYFCASSVAAGGYNEQFFGPGTRLTVL.

This clonotype was seen a handful of times. The chain carries TRBV7-7 and TRBJ2-5; 7 positions match TRBD2. In germline, CDR1 is SSHAT, CDR2 FNYEAQ (reference sequence). The CDR3 sequence is 14 residues long. The V segment lost 3 bases and the J segment 1 base; nucleotides outside the gene matches: 2. The CDR3 here is CASSFGTTQETQYF. CDR3 DNA sequence: TGTGCCAGCAGCTTCGGGACTACCCAAGAGACCCAGTACTTC.

This clonotype was observed at least ten times. The chain has TRBV7-9 and TRBJ1-1; TRBD1 matches at 7 bases. This CDR3 contains 14 residues. CDR1 and CDR2 from the germline V gene are SEHNR and FQNEAQ (reference sequence). The J segment lost 1 base and the V segment lost 5 bases, leaving 4 bases of the junction unmatched. The CDR3 loop is CASSPGTANTEAFF. CDR3 DNA: TGTGCCAGCAGCCCAGGGACAGCGAACACTGAAGCTTTCTTT.

This sequence joins TRBV3-1 and TRBJ2-7, with 8 bases identical to TRBD2. Trimming took 0 bases from V and 4 from J; bases not matched to a gene: 8. This CDR3 has 16 residues. CDR1 is LGHDT and CDR2 is YNNKEL in the germline V gene (reference sequence). The CDR3 coding sequence is TGTGCCAGCAGCCAAGAATTTGGACTAGCTGTGTACGAGCAGTACTTC. It encodes CASSQEFGLAVYEQYF.

This clonotype was counted at least ten times. The CDR3 coding sequence is TGCAGCGTTGAAGTTGGGGAGGCCGGGGAGCTGTTTTTT. This encodes CSVEVGEAGELFF. The chain has TRBV29-1 and TRBJ2-2; D may be TRBD2 (6 bases). The germline V and J ends were trimmed by 1 base and 6 bases, with 9 bases remaining between them. CDR1 and CDR2 (germline): SQVTM, ANQGSEA. The CDR3 length is 13 residues.

This clonotype was recorded many times. The J gene is TRBJ2-4, the V gene TRBV10-3, with 14 bases that match TRBD2. The CDR3 is made up of 17 amino acids. Trimming at V came to 10 bases and at J to 0 bases, leaving 8 bases not matched to a gene. Germline V gene data show CDR1 as ENHRY and CDR2 as SYGVKD. CDR3 residues: CATNPGLAGEAKNIQYF. CDR3 coding DNA: TGTGCCACCAATCCGGGACTAGCGGGAGAAGCCAAAAACATTCAGTACTTC.

J is TRBJ2-7 and V is TRBV5-1; D may be TRBD2 (5 bases). The V end was cut by 0 bases, the J end by 3 bases, with 13 bases between. The CDR3 sequence is 15 residues long. Germline CDR1 is SGHRS and CDR2 is YFSETQ. The CDR3 here is CASSLAIGSDYEQYF. The DNA of the CDR3 is TGCGCCAGCAGCTTGGCCATCGGTAGCGACTACGAGCAGTACTTC.

The count of this clonotype is one. V and J are TRBV9 and TRBJ2-1; 10 bases are a match to TRBD2. J lost 3 bases, V lost 4 bases, and 7 bases had no gene match. This CDR3 region has 16 residues. CDR1 and CDR2 (germline): SGDLS, YYNGEE. CDR3 region: CASSTRLAGSYNEQFF. Written as DNA, the CDR3 is TGTGCCAGCAGCACCCGACTAGCGGGTAGCTACAATGAGCAGTTCTTC.

This clonotype was detected many times. The V and J genes are TRBV3-1 and TRBJ2-7; D is undetermined. The V end lost 0 bases, the J end lost 6 bases, and 6 bases lay between the germline ends. This CDR3 is 12 amino acids long. Germline V gene lookup returns CDR1 LGHDT and CDR2 YNNKEL (reference sequence). CDR3 coding DNA: TGTGCCAGCAGCCAAGATTACTCCGAGCAGTACTTC. It encodes CASSQDYSEQYF.

This clonotype turned up a few times. This rearrangement joins TRBV6-5 to TRBJ2-7; a weak D match, TRBD1 (5 bases). Deletions cut 2 bases from V and 3 bases from J, with 14 bases between. This CDR3 has 15 amino acids. Germline loops: CDR1 MNHEY, CDR2 SVGAGI. This CDR3 reads CASSYDRAGRYEQYF. DNA of the CDR3: TGTGCCAGCAGTTACGATCGGGCAGGGCGCTACGAGCAGTACTTC.

This clonotype was recorded a few times. This chain joins TRBV7-2 and TRBJ2-7, with D uncertain. V shed 8 bases and J shed 2 bases, with 16 bases lying between them. The CDR3 totals 14 residues. Germline V gene lookup returns CDR1 SGHTA and CDR2 FQGNSA. The CDR3 coding sequence is TGTGCCAGCGGGCGACTGAGCAATGCCTACGAGCAGTACTTC. Its translation: CASGRLSNAYEQYF.

V gene TRBV9 combines with J gene TRBJ2-1; 7 nucleotides agree with TRBD2. The CDR3 is 17 amino acids. Unmatched junction bases numbered 9, after V lost 1 base and J lost 2 bases. Per the germline V gene, CDR1 is SGDLS and CDR2 is YYNGEE. CDR3 nucleotides: TGTGCCAGCAGCGTATCTAGGACTAGTCGGGCCTACAATGAGCAGTTCTTC. Its translation: CASSVSRTSRAYNEQFF.

This clonotype was detected many times. The rearrangement links TRBV12-3 or TRBV12-4 to TRBJ1-5; 9 bases map to TRBD1. The CDR3 sequence is 16 residues long. The trim removed 5 bases at V and 1 base at J, leaving 6 bases unmatched. The CDR3 bases are TGTGCCAGCAGTCGGGACAGGGTGGGGAGCAATCAGCCCCAGCATTTT. As protein: CASSRDRVGSNQPQHF.

The chain links TRBV4-1 to TRBJ1-6, with TRBD1 matching over 9 bases. In germline, CDR1 is MGHRA, CDR2 YSYEKL. This CDR3 is built from 16 residues. V was pared by 1 base and J by 7 bases, with 5 bases of the junction left unmatched. CDR3 sequence: CASSQAGQGWNSPLHF. CDR3 DNA sequence: TGCGCCAGCAGCCAAGCGGGACAGGGCTGGAATTCACCCCTCCACTTT.

There are a few counts of this clonotype. The V gene is TRBV19, the J gene TRBJ2-7, with D uncertain. Germline V gives CDR1 LNHDA, CDR2 SQIVND (reference sequence). The CDR3 totals 13 residues. Trimming pared 3 bases from V and 2 bases from J, leaving 8 bases between. The CDR3 DNA reads TGTGCCAGTAGTATTGGTGTTACCTACGAGCAGTACTTC. Translation: CASSIGVTYEQYF.

The V and J genes are TRBV14 and TRBJ2-1; TRBD1 might be the D (6 bases). Germline values: CDR1 SGHDN, CDR2 FVKESK. The CDR3 totals 13 residues. V lost 2 bases and J lost 8, with 10 bases in between. The CDR3 is CASSQTGWHEQFF. The CDR3 DNA reads as TGTGCCAGCAGCCAAACAGGGTGGCATGAGCAGTTCTTC.